Listed here is a single T cell receptor (beta chain). A minimum of 5 micrograms of total RNA was extracted per sample. This sample was taken from a study of blood T cells in healthy people across ages. Together with a sample-barcoded 5' primer, a J-beta primer mix was included in a second PCR lasting roughly 6 to 12 cycles. Every cDNA molecule bore a tag from a template-switch adaptor containing 12 random nucleotides. TCRdb re-called the 5' RACE reads with MiXCR, one entry per CDR3 protein. The top ten clones hold roughly 7% of a sample with over a million distinct CDR3 sequences, approximately 59% of them seen once. Trimming took 3 bases from V and 15 from J; bases not matched to a gene: 15. This CDR3 contains 14 residues. The germline V gene encodes CDR1 SQVTM and CDR2 ANQGSEA.

Specimen: blood. This chain links TRBV29-1 with TRBJ2-1, with TRBD1 matching 9 bases. The source of this sequence is a man aged 18 to 30 in good health. The CDR3: CSVEYPGTGISRFF. CDR3 DNA: TGCAGCGTTGAGTATCCCGGGACAGGGATTAGTCGGTTCTTC.